This T cell receptor (beta chain) is from a study of blood T cell repertoires in COVID-19. Overall study: Sample material is recorded as cDNA or gDNA derived from T cells, B-cell-depleted T cells, or PBMCs.

Seattle-derived patients entered the study during active infection and were followed longitudinally. Germline CDR1 is MDHEN and CDR2 is SYDVKM. The CDR3 loop spans 16 amino acids. With V trimmed by 0 bases and J by 5 bases, 8 bases remained unmatched. This clone was picked up one time. How the authors handled the data: Cell counts per sample came from amplifying reference gene primers. Here immunoSEQ multiplex PCR was the method, and the copy in TCRdb shows in-frame clones only, minus some. D and trimming come from the DNA, and the V and J calls and clone size come from that table. The sample consists of 350,000 or so clones, roughly nine tenths of them appearing once.

The chain links TRBV28 to TRBJ1-2; TRBD1 matches 8 bases. Input material: peripheral blood. This clonotype was obtained from a woman aged 55-75 years with COVID-19, enrolled during active disease. The CDR3, as DNA: TGTGCCAGCAGTTTATGGGCAGGGGGCGATGAATATGGCTACACCTTC. This encodes CASSLWAGGDEYGYTF.